This TCR beta chain was identified during a study of cytomegalovirus exposure and HLA in healthy donors. General study results and limits: Earlier results showed most TCR beta V segments being productive about 87% or about 30% of the time. A cluster of highly shared sequence variants was likely a sequencing artifact. According to the study, roughly 180 TCR beta chains were cytomegalovirus-associated.

Primers: 60 Vbeta forward and 13 Jbeta reverse. Profiling relied on immunoSEQ multiplex PCR, and the TCRdb table lists in-frame clones only, not all of them. The listing records about 40,000 clones. Worth noting for this clone: Its antigen is unidentified.

The clonotype originates from a male donor in good health and CMV-seronegative. Sequencing was done on a sample of PBMCs.

The CDR3 protein is CASSPTANTGELFF. The DNA of the CDR3 is TGTGCCAGCAGTCCTACGGCGAACACCGGGGAGCTGTTTTTT. The V and J genes are TRBV11-3 and TRBJ2-2, with no clear D. Trimming removed 6 bases at V and 0 bases at J, with 8 bases between. The CDR3 runs to 14 residues. The germline CDR1 and CDR2 sequences are SGHNT and YENEEA.